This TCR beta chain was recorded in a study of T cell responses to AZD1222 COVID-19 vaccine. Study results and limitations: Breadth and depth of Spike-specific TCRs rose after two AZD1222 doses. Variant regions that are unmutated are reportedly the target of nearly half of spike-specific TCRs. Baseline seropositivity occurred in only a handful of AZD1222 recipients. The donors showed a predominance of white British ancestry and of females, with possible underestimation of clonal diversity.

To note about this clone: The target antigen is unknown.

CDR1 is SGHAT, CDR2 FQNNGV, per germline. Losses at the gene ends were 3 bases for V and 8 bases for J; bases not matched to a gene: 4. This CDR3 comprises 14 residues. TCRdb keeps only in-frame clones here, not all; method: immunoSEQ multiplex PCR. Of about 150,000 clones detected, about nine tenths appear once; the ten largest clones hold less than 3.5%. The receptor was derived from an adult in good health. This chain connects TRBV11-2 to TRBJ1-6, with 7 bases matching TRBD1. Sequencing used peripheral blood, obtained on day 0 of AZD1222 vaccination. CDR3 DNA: TGTGCCAGCAGCTTTGGGACAGCCCATTCACCCCTCCACTTT. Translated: CASSFGTAHSPLHF. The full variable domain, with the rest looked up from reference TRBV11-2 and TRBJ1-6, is EAGVAQSPRYKIIEKRQSVAFWCNPISGHATLYWYQQILGQGPKLLIQFQNNGVVDDSQLPKDRFSAERLKGVDSTLKIQPAKLEDSAVYLCASSFGTAHSPLHFGNGTRLTVT.